Each of the 23 T cell receptor beta chains below was sequenced from the same sample in a study of T cell changes during pregnancy in multiple sclerosis. This table comes from immunoSEQ multiplex PCR, and its TCRdb copy is limited to in-frame clones, with some not included. Altogether more than 85,000 clones are present, about 94% being singletons, with the ten largest covering under 2%. Sequencing used peripheral blood, obtained after pregnancy. The receptors stem from a female donor in good health, enrolled as a control in a pregnancy study.

The chain links TRBV7-2 to TRBJ1-2; D is perhaps TRBD1 (5 bases). The CDR3 consists of 14 residues. The germline V gene has CDR1 SGHTA and CDR2 FQGNSA. Trimming cost V 0 bases and J 8 bases, with 13 bases left between them. In DNA, the CDR3 is TGTGCCAGCAGCTTAGCGCTCCGGACATTAGGCTACACCTTC. It specifies CASSLALRTLGYTF.

The chain recombines TRBV19 with TRBJ2-2, with a possible D match to TRBD1 (6 bases). CDR3 length equals 16 residues. The ends were cut back, 6 bases at V and 2 bases at J, with 16 bases in the middle. The germline V gene encodes CDR1 LNHDA and CDR2 SQIVND (reference sequence). The CDR3: CASRSAGTHNTGELFF. The CDR3 bases are TGTGCCAGTAGGTCAGCCGGGACACACAACACCGGGGAGCTGTTTTTT.

The chain recombines TRBV7-9 with TRBJ2-1; weak D call: TRBD2 (6 bases). Trimming took 4 bases from V and 8 from J, leaving 18 bases between them. Germline V gives CDR1 SEHNR, CDR2 FQNEAQ (reference sequence). The CDR3 is made up of 15 amino acids. In nucleotides, the CDR3 is TGTGCCAGCAGCTCTCAGGGTGCTAGCGCCGATGAGCAGTTCTTC. Its protein product is CASSSQGASADEQFF.

This clone was picked up a small number of times. CDR3 sequence reads: CASKEVNEQFF. Written as DNA, the CDR3 is TGTGCCAGTAAGGAGGTAAATGAGCAGTTCTTC. This chain uses TRBV19 with TRBJ2-1, with D perhaps matching TRBD2 (5 bases). CDR3 size: 11 residues. Germline assignment: CDR1 LNHDA and CDR2 SQIVND (reference sequence). The V gene lost 7 bases and the J gene lost 7 bases, with 8 bases spanning the gap.

V and J are TRBV28 and TRBJ2-7; 8 bases align to TRBD1. The CDR3 contains 15 residues. V was clipped by 2 bases and J by 4 bases; unmatched bases: 7. CDR1 is MDHEN, CDR2 SYDVKM, per germline. The CDR3 nucleotides are TGTGCCAGCAGTTTACAACCAGGGGGCGCTTACGAGCAGTACTTC. Translated: CASSLQPGGAYEQYF.

About this clone itself: The same CDR3 can be traced to other DNA sequences in this sample. For the CDR3, the DNA is TGTGCCAGCAGTTTGACAGGGGGCACGTACGAGCAGTACTTC. This codes for CASSLTGGTYEQYF. The chain uses TRBV28 and TRBJ2-7; 10 bases are a match to TRBD1. The CDR3 has 14 amino acids. After removal of 3 bases from V and 4 bases from J, the junction contained 3 bases not matched to a gene. The germline V gene encodes CDR1 MDHEN and CDR2 SYDVKM.

As DNA, the CDR3 is TGTGCCAGCAGTGTTCAGGGGGACAGGGGGACCTACGAGCAGTACTTC. It is translated as CASSVQGDRGTYEQYF. The V gene is TRBV6-1, the J gene TRBJ2-7, with 11 bases lining up with TRBD1. The CDR3 has 16 residues. The V gene end was trimmed by 4 bases and the J gene end by 2 bases; junction bases not matched to a gene: 7. Germline V gene data show CDR1 as MNHNS and CDR2 as SASEGT.

The rearrangement joins TRBV6-5 to TRBJ1-4, with D perhaps TRBD1 (5 bases). The CDR3 covers 16 residues. Germline CDR1 MNHEY, CDR2 SVGAGI. V lost 2 bases and J 8 bases, leaving 18 bases between the germline ends. In DNA, the CDR3 is TGTGCCAGCAGTTACACTCCGGGACTTCATAAGGAAAAACTGTTTTTT. This translates into CASSYTPGLHKEKLFF.

This rearrangement joins TRBV7-9 to TRBJ2-7; D gene uncertain. Per the germline V gene, CDR1 is SEHNR and CDR2 is FQNEAQ (reference sequence). The CDR3 runs to 12 residues. V lost 3 bases and J 0 bases, leaving 3 bases between the germline ends. This chain's CDR3 is CASSFSSYEQYF. The CDR3 nucleotides are TGTGCCAGCAGCTTCAGCTCCTACGAGCAGTACTTC. Complete variable domain (other parts from reference TRBV7-9 and TRBJ2-7): DTGVSQNPRHKITKRGQNVTFRCDPISEHNRLYWYRQTLGQGPEFLTYFQNEAQLEKSRLLSDRFSAERPKGSFSTLEIQRTEQGDSAMYLCASSFSSYEQYFGPGTRLTVT.

The gene calls are TRBV5-1 and TRBJ1-1, with 7 bases aligning to TRBD1. The V and J ends lost 5 bases and 1 base, in that order; junction bases with no gene match: 5. Germline CDR1 and CDR2: SGHRS and YFSETQ. This CDR3 is 14 amino acids long. The CDR3 DNA reads TGCGCCAGCAGGGCAGGGACAGAGAACACTGAAGCTTTCTTT. The encoded protein is CASRAGTENTEAFF.

J is TRBJ2-1 and V is TRBV27; 8 positions match TRBD2. The CDR3 length is 14 residues. After removal of 7 bases from V and 2 bases from J, the junction contained 4 bases not matched to a gene. The germline CDR1 and CDR2 sequences are MNHEY and SMNVEV (reference sequence). The DNA of the CDR3 is TGTGCCAGCACCACTAGCGGAGCCTACAATGAGCAGTTCTTC. Encoded protein: CASTTSGAYNEQFF.

The chain couples TRBV28 to TRBJ2-7; D is unclear. Deletions cut 10 bases from V and 5 bases from J, with 21 bases between. This CDR3 is built from 14 residues. Per the germline V gene, CDR1 is MDHEN and CDR2 is SYDVKM. CDR3 in amino acids: CATSIEKPVHEQYF. In DNA form, the CDR3 reads TGTGCCACGTCAATCGAGAAACCCGTCCACGAGCAGTACTTC.

The rearrangement joins TRBV7-9 to TRBJ1-5; 9 nucleotides align to TRBD1. V was clipped by 5 bases and J by 4 bases; unmatched bases: 3. This CDR3 has 14 residues. Germline CDR1 is SEHNR and CDR2 is FQNEAQ (reference sequence). DNA of the CDR3: TGTGCCAGCAGCCCCGGACAGGGGAATCAGCCCCAGCATTTT. Translating gives CASSPGQGNQPQHF.

The chain carries TRBV6-1 and TRBJ1-2; TRBD1 agrees at 7 bases. V dropped 6 bases and J dropped 4; count of bases not matched to a gene: 11. The CDR3 runs 15 residues. From germline, CDR1 is MNHNS and CDR2 SASEGT. The CDR3 nucleotides are TGTGCCAGCAGGGAGGACAGGCCTGGCCTCTATGGCTACACCTTC. This encodes CASREDRPGLYGYTF.

This clone was detected only once. V usage is TRBV19 and J usage is TRBJ1-1; weak D call: TRBD1 (6 bases). The CDR3 is 16 residues long. V was cut by 6 bases and J by 0 bases, with 17 bases left in between. In germline, CDR1 is LNHDA, CDR2 SQIVND (reference sequence). In DNA, the CDR3 is TGTGCCAGTAGAGACCGGGGGGGGCCCGTGAACACTGAAGCTTTCTTT. It translates to CASRDRGGPVNTEAFF. The full variable domain, its missing parts supplied by reference TRBV19 and TRBJ1-1, is DGGITQSPKYLFRKEGQNVTLSCEQNLNHDAMYWYRQDPGQGLRLIYYSQIVNDFQKGDIAEGYSVSREKKESFPLTVTSAQKNPTAFYLCASRDRGGPVNTEAFFGQGTRLTVV.

This chain links TRBV28 with TRBJ2-1, with TRBD2 identical over 7 bases. Unmatched junction bases numbered 10, after V lost 8 bases and J lost 6 bases. The CDR3 loop spans 14 amino acids. The germline V gene encodes CDR1 MDHEN and CDR2 SYDVKM. CDR3 bases: TGTGCCAGCGCGCTAGCGGCATTGGGCAATGAGCAGTTCTTC. Protein: CASALAALGNEQFF.

The chain links TRBV9 to TRBJ2-2; D may be TRBD2 (6 bases). The CDR3 is 16 residues long. Per germline, CDR1 SGDLS and CDR2 YYNGEE. Trimming left V 0 bases short and J 7 bases short, with 16 bases between. CDR3 protein: CASSVVGLPAFGELFF. In DNA, the CDR3 is TGTGCCAGCAGCGTAGTGGGACTCCCGGCTTTCGGGGAGCTGTTTTTT.

The chain uses TRBV5-1 and TRBJ2-7, with 9 positions matching TRBD2. The V segment lost 0 bases and the J segment 2 bases; nucleotides outside the gene matches: 3. Germline V lookup: CDR1 SGHRS, CDR2 YFSETQ. CDR3 length equals 15 residues. CDR3: CASSLGGRATYEQYF. The CDR3 nucleotides are TGCGCCAGCAGCTTGGGCGGGAGGGCCACCTACGAGCAGTACTTC.

This clone was seen only once. This chain connects TRBV6-1 to TRBJ1-3; TRBD1 aligns across 10 bases. The V gene's germline CDR1 is MNHNS and CDR2 SASEGT. After removal of 8 bases from V and 4 bases from J, the junction contained 2 bases not matched to a gene. The CDR3 runs to 13 residues. In DNA, the CDR3 is TGTGCCAGCGACAGGGGGCCCGGAAACACCATATATTTT. It translates to CASDRGPGNTIYF.

CDR3 region: CATHSGLRGSTDTQYF. The CDR3 DNA follows: TGTGCCACTCACTCGGGACTTAGAGGGAGCACAGATACGCAGTATTTT. V and J are TRBV19 and TRBJ2-3; perhaps TRBD2 as D (6 bases). The CDR3 sequence is 16 residues long. V lost 10 bases, J lost 0 bases, and 20 bases lay in between. Germline loops: CDR1 LNHDA, CDR2 SQIVND (reference sequence).

The chain joins TRBV27 to TRBJ2-2; 11 bases map to TRBD2. CDR3 size: 16 residues. Losses at the gene ends were 3 bases for V and 6 bases for J; bases not matched to a gene: 6. Germline V gene sequence: CDR1 MNHEY, CDR2 SMNVEV (reference sequence). In DNA form, the CDR3 reads TGTGCCAGCAGTTTGTTGCTAGCGGGAGGCCCCGGGGAGCTGTTTTTT. This encodes CASSLLLAGGPGELFF.

The chain is built from TRBV4-2 and TRBJ1-3; 9 nucleotides line up with TRBD1. CDR3 length: 18 residues. J gave up 2 bases and V 6 bases, and 14 bases lay outside the gene matches. Per the germline V gene, CDR1 is LGHNA and CDR2 is YNFKEQ. The CDR3 nucleotides read TGTGCCAGCAGGGCCTATACCCTAGGGACAGGGCCTGGAAACACCATATATTTT. As protein: CASRAYTLGTGPGNTIYF.

The chain uses TRBV7-8 and TRBJ2-5, with D possibly being TRBD1 (6 bases). Trimming removed 5 bases at V and 3 bases at J, with 19 bases between. The CDR3 has 16 amino acids. Germline V gene lookup returns CDR1 SGHVS and CDR2 FQNEAQ. As DNA, the CDR3 is TGTGCCAGCAGCCACCAATCCACAGGGATGGAAGAGACCCAGTACTTC. Translating gives CASSHQSTGMEETQYF.